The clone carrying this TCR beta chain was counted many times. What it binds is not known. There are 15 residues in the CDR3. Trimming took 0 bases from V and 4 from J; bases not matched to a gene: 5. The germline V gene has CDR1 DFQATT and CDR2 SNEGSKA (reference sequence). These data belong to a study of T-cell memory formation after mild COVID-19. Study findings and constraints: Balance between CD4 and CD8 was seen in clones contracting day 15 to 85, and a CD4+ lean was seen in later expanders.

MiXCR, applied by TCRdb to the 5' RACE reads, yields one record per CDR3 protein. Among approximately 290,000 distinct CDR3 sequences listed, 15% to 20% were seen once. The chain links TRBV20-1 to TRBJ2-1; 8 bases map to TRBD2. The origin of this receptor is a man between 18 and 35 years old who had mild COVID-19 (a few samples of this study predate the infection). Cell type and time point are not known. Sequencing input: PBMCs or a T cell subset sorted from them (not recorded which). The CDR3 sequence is CSARDPRGGYNEQFF. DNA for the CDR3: TGCAGTGCTAGAGATCCTCGCGGGGGGTACAATGAGCAGTTCTTC.